This T cell receptor (beta chain) was sequenced in a study of human T cells and chemical hapten exposure. Turning to the study itself: TCR yield per sample varied, mainly due to pooled library volumes. Whole-study results and caveats: Among TCRs, those above 1 in 1000 frequency were unaffected by DPC sensitization.

This clonotype was seen a handful of times. Its antigen is unidentified. The CDR3 loop spans 15 amino acids. Trimming stripped 0 bases from V and 6 bases from J, with 15 bases between. Germline CDR1 MNHEY, CDR2 SVGAGI. Original processing notes: Sequenced samples showed a median of approximately 100,000 TCRs each, with counts running from roughly 23,000 to 700,000. In TCRdb, the RACE reads were re-called with MiXCR into one record per CDR3 protein. None of the V and J calls come from the authors' own analysis; TCRdb made them. The sample records about 190,000 distinct CDR3 sequences, under 25% being singletons. Stated time point: patch test 3, about 24 weeks after DPC sensitization. Stated treatment: therapeutic diphenylcyclopropenone sensitization with weekly scalp DPC. Whole blood, unfractionated, served as the material for total RNA extraction.

This clonotype was obtained from a woman aged 40-49 years with alopecia areata. Some clones in this sample may be carry-over from other donors' samples. The source material was whole blood, sampled in connection with sensitization to the hapten diphenylcyclopropenone (DPC). The rearrangement uses TRBV6-5 and TRBJ2-7, with D possibly matching TRBD2 (6 bases). CDR3: CASSYSGGGAGEQYF. CDR3 nucleotide sequence: TGTGCCAGCAGTTACTCGGGAGGAGGGGCGGGCGAGCAGTACTTC.